These T cell receptor beta chains were read from a single sample in a study of blood T cell repertoires in COVID-19. TCRdb's table, derived via immunoSEQ multiplex PCR, lists solely in-frame clones and lacks some. This sample has about 150,000 clones; approximately 82% occur once, and the top ten carry just over 9.5%. The sequenced sample consisted of peripheral blood. All receptors come from a woman between 50 and 59 years old with acute or convalescent COVID-19. Both conserved end residues are part of each CDR3. The order of the fields is V gene, J gene, clone size, D gene, CDR3 protein, CDR3 DNA. A D gene is named only where the DNA matches it firmly. Size tells how often a clone was seen (once, few, many) or the class of an expanded clone, and some rows leave it out.

V: TRBV15; J: TRBJ2-6; size: -; D: -; CDR3: CATSREQGSGANVLTF; DNA: TGTGCCACCAGCAGAGAGCAGGGTTCTGGGGCCAACGTCCTGACTTTC
V: TRBV19; J: TRBJ1-2; size: -; D: -; CDR3: CASSIGGIYGYTF; DNA: TGTGCCAGTAGTATTGGAGGAATCTATGGCTACACCTTC
V: TRBV5-4; J: TRBJ1-1; size: few; D: -; CDR3: CASSPSGLLNTEAFF; DNA: TGTGCCAGCAGCCCCTCTGGGCTGCTGAACACTGAAGCTTTCTTT
V: TRBV28; J: TRBJ1-1; size: -; D: -; CDR3: CASSLSRAGRIEAFF; DNA: TGTGCCAGCAGTTTATCTAGGGCAGGGCGAATAGAAGCTTTCTTT
V: TRBV18; J: TRBJ1-1; size: -; D: TRBD1; CDR3: CASSQGTGGTAFF; DNA: TGTGCCAGCTCACAAGGGACAGGGGGCACGGCTTTCTTT
V: TRBV5-5; J: TRBJ2-5; size: -; D: -; CDR3: CASSLASVGETQYF; DNA: TGTGCCAGCAGCTTGGCTAGCGTGGGCGAGACCCAGTACTTC
V: TRBV7-9; J: TRBJ1-5; size: -; D: -; CDR3: CASSPGADLSNQPQHF; DNA: TGTGCCAGCAGCCCAGGGGCTGACCTTAGCAATCAGCCCCAGCATTTT
V: TRBV6-2/TRBV6-3; J: TRBJ1-5; size: -; D: TRBD1; CDR3: CASSLWTGPQHNNQPQHF; DNA: TGTGCCAGCAGTTTATGGACAGGACCTCAACATAACAATCAGCCCCAGCATTTT
V: TRBV7-9; J: TRBJ2-5; size: -; D: -; CDR3: CASSPDLQETQYF; DNA: TGTGCCAGCAGTCCGGACTTACAAGAGACCCAGTACTTC
V: TRBV5-3; J: TRBJ1-1; size: -; D: -; CDR3: CARSLARGEDTEAFF; DNA: TGTGCCAGAAGCTTGGCCCGGGGGGAGGACACTGAAGCTTTCTTT
V: TRBV27; J: TRBJ2-3; size: -; D: TRBD2; CDR3: CASSPYGLAGTDTQYF; DNA: TGTGCCAGCAGTCCCTACGGACTAGCGGGCACAGATACGCAGTATTTT
V: TRBV5-6; J: TRBJ1-6; size: -; D: TRBD1; CDR3: CASSWDRGNSPLHF; DNA: TGTGCCAGCAGCTGGGACAGGGGTAATTCACCCCTCCACTTT
V: TRBV12-3/TRBV12-4; J: TRBJ2-7; size: -; D: -; CDR3: CASWRGEGYEQYF; DNA: TGTGCCAGCTGGCGGGGAGAGGGATACGAGCAGTACTTC
V: TRBV3-1/TRBV3-2; J: TRBJ2-2; size: -; D: TRBD1; CDR3: CASSLWDRGTGELFF; DNA: TGTGCCAGCAGCCTATGGGACAGGGGGACCGGGGAGCTGTTTTTT
V: TRBV5-1; J: TRBJ1-2; size: -; D: TRBD1; CDR3: CASSLLGQGSGYTF; DNA: TGCGCCAGCAGCTTGTTGGGACAGGGCAGTGGCTACACCTTC
V: TRBV11-2; J: TRBJ1-4; size: -; D: TRBD1; CDR3: CASSLWTGGVEKLFF; DNA: TGTGCCAGCAGCCTCTGGACAGGGGGCGTTGAAAAACTGTTTTTT
V: TRBV19; J: TRBJ2-5; size: -; D: TRBD1; CDR3: CASSTLPGQGLETQYF; DNA: TGTGCCAGTAGTACCCTTCCGGGACAGGGATTGGAGACCCAGTACTTC
V: TRBV3-1/TRBV3-2; J: TRBJ2-7; size: -; D: -; CDR3: CASSQTAVGREQYF; DNA: TGTGCCAGCAGCCAAACCGCCGTTGGGAGGGAGCAGTACTTC